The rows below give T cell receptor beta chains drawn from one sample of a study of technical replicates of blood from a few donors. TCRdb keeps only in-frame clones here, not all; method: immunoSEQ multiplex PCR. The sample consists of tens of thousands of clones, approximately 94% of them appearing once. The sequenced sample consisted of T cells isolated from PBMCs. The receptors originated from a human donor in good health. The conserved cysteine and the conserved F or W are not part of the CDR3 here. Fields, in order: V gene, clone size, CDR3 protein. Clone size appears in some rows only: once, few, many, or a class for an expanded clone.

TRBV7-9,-,ASSLGVKENSYGYT
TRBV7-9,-,ASSVGGVFQPQH
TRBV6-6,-,ASSLTESRARTEAF
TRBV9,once,ASKKGFGGELF
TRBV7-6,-,ASSSDRGNEQY
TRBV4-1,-,ASSQISGNSYEQY
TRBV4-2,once,ASSQANQVDGYT
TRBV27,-,ASSLSSALRNEQF
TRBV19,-,ASSIDKGSGTGPYNEQF
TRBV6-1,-,ASTGQGANTGELF
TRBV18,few,ASSAGAATNYGYT
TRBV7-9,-,ASSSEPGGRNEKLF
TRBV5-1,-,ASSLGTTGTEAF
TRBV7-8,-,ASSLVGTRVNQPQH
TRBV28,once,ASSSLAGGGEQY
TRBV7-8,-,ASSPRTGEETQY
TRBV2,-,ASSPGTSGSYEQY
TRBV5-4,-,ASSRQGIRTSVSYEQY
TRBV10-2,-,ASSDRREEGVQETQY
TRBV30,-,AWSPGLSGNTIY
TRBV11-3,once,ASSYRDLRDCH
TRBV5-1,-,ASSLRENYEQY
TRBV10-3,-,AISESGQPNEKLF
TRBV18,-,ASSPPTGTYEQY
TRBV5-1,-,ASSSAGTGGTYEQY
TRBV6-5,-,ASSGGVRYGYT
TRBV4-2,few,ASSHTGTTLPAQY
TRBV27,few,ASSLQGIKPQH
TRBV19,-,ASSLGAGYNEQF
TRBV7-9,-,ASRGWEGSTDTQY
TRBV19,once,ASSVQGANEQF
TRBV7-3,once,ASSLAPGGTSYEQY
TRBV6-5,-,ASSPRVAGNEQF
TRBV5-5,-,ASSLLTVSGNTIY
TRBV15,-,ATGLAGAGTDTQY
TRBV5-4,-,ASLGEGSTEAF
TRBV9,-,ASSARTGGGDTQY
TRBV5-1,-,ASSFTGGRSEKLF
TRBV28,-,ASSFSWDSRSYEQY
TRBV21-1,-,ASSKAGGDTQTGQPQH
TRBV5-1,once,ASSLGLATYEQY
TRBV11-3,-,ASSSPGSLMNTEAF
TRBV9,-,ASSVGNRGTGDEQF
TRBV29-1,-,SVALSQGTDTQY
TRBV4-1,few,ASSQGGWFGEGEGRGEQY
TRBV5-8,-,ASRPSGGVYNEQF
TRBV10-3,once,AISESSTGVRKNTEAF